Below are 24 T cell receptor beta chains sequenced from a single sample in a study of Ad26.COV2.S vaccination and SARS-CoV-2 variants. Noted treatment: 15 to 20 received Ad26.COV2.S at low or high dose, single or two shots; 5 received placebo; per-sample allocation not given. Sampling occurred on day 63 after the first vaccine or placebo injection. The table came from immunoSEQ multiplex PCR; TCRdb's copy has only in-frame clones and leaves some out. The sample records approximately 360,000 clones, roughly four fifths being singletons. The sequencing here drew on peripheral blood, taken in a trial of Ad26.COV2.S vaccine versus placebo. Receptor source: a person between 18 and 60 years old who received the Ad26.COV2.S COVID-19 vaccine or a placebo.

V and J are TRBV5-6 and TRBJ2-7; 10 bases map to TRBD2. The CDR3 is 17 amino acids. The germline CDR1 and CDR2 sequences are SGHDT and YYEEEE. The trim removed 0 bases at V and 3 bases at J, leaving 9 bases unmatched. The CDR3: CASSLGGQLAGIYEQYF. CDR3 DNA sequence: TGTGCCAGCAGCTTGGGGGGGCAACTAGCGGGGATCTACGAGCAGTACTTC.

V gene TRBV2 combines with J gene TRBJ1-1; 7 bases agree with TRBD1. Trimming took 5 bases from V and 4 from J; bases not matched to a gene: 13. CDR1 is SNHLY and CDR2 is FYNNEI in the germline V gene. CDR3 length: 16 amino acids. In DNA form, the CDR3 reads TGTGCCAGCAGTCGGTCGACAGGGCGTTTCGGCACTGAAGCTTTCTTT. It codes for CASSRSTGRFGTEAFF.

This clone was observed a few times. The chain couples TRBV19 to TRBJ2-1; TRBD1 aligns across 7 bases. Germline CDR1 is LNHDA and CDR2 is SQIVND (reference sequence). Trimming at V came to 5 bases and at J to 1 base, leaving 5 bases not matched to a gene. The CDR3 contains 15 residues. DNA for the CDR3: TGTGCCAGTAGTCGACAGGGTGCATCCTACAATGAGCAGTTCTTC. This translates into CASSRQGASYNEQFF.

To note about this clone: Other DNA variants within this sample encode the same CDR3. The chain carries TRBV7-9 and TRBJ2-3; D unresolved. Germline V CDR1 and CDR2: SEHNR, FQNEAQ (reference sequence). Between the trimmed V and J ends, which lost 3 bases and 6 bases, there was a span of 7 bases. The CDR3 has 12 amino acids. Written as DNA, the CDR3 is TGTGCCAGCAGCTTGCCGCGCGATACGCAGTATTTT. It yields the protein CASSLPRDTQYF.

V usage is TRBV21-1 and J usage is TRBJ1-1. TRBV21-1 counts as a pseudogene. The CDR3 runs 15 residues. The CDR3 loop is CASSKKGIAGTEAFF. The CDR3 region has the DNA TGTGCCAGCAGCAAAAAGGGTATAGCTGGCACTGAAGCTTTCTTT.

The rearrangement joins TRBV24-1 to TRBJ2-4, with D tentatively TRBD1 or TRBD2 (6 bases each). There are 15 residues in the CDR3. V was trimmed by 1 base and J by 8 bases, leaving 14 bases between them. CDR1 is KGHDR and CDR2 is SFDVKD in the germline V gene. The CDR3 spells CATSDFEGGRDIQYF. CDR3 bases: TGTGCCACCAGTGATTTCGAGGGGGGAAGAGACATTCAGTACTTC.

This rearrangement joins TRBV6-5 to TRBJ1-6, with D hard to call. V dropped 1 base and J dropped 3 bases, with 7 bases sitting between them. The CDR3 has 15 amino acids. The germline V gene encodes CDR1 MNHEY and CDR2 SVGAGI. The CDR3 nucleotides are TGTGCCAGCAGTTACTACGACGGCTATAATTCACCCCTCCACTTT. Translating it yields CASSYYDGYNSPLHF.

The rearrangement uses TRBV7-9 and TRBJ1-2; 9 bases align to TRBD1. Germline V gene sequence: CDR1 SEHNR, CDR2 FQNEAQ (reference sequence). This CDR3 contains 13 residues. V was clipped by 5 bases and J by 8 bases; unmatched bases: 6. The CDR3 loop reads CASSPTGGKGYTF. CDR3 nucleotides: TGTGCCAGCAGCCCGACAGGGGGAAAGGGCTACACCTTC.

The sample holds a few counts of this clone. The chain carries TRBV19 and TRBJ2-3; tentatively, D is TRBD1 (5 bases). The V end was cut by 10 bases, the J end by 2 bases, with 19 bases between. The CDR3 spans 15 residues. The germline CDR1 and CDR2 sequences are LNHDA and SQIVND (reference sequence). The CDR3 protein is CATTSLGAYTDTQYF. Here the CDR3 DNA reads TGTGCCACCACCTCGCTAGGGGCATACACAGATACGCAGTATTTT.

The chain joins TRBV19 to TRBJ1-3; no clear D. The CDR3 length is 13 residues. CDR1 is LNHDA and CDR2 is SQIVND in the germline V gene (reference sequence). CDR3 in amino acids: CGTKGFSGNTIYF. DNA for the CDR3: TGTGGCACCAAGGGATTCTCTGGAAACACCATATATTTT.

The genes are TRBV9 and TRBJ1-1; D is possibly TRBD1 (6 bases). V was clipped by 0 bases and J by 1 base, with 10 bases between them. CDR3 length: 15 amino acids. The V gene's germline CDR1 is SGDLS and CDR2 YYNGEE. DNA for the CDR3: TGTGCCAGCAGCGTAGGTGTACAGGGGAACACTGAAGCTTTCTTT. Translated, it gives CASSVGVQGNTEAFF.

The V gene is TRBV2, the J gene TRBJ1-6; tentatively, D is TRBD1 (5 bases). Germline V gene sequence: CDR1 SNHLY, CDR2 FYNNEI. This CDR3 is built from 16 residues. The V end was cut by 8 bases, the J end by 1 base, with 15 bases between. The CDR3 coding sequence is TGTGCCAGCCGGGGTGGGGCAGGGTCCTATAATTCACCCCTCCACTTT. Its translation: CASRGGAGSYNSPLHF.

The J gene is TRBJ1-2, the V gene TRBV5-4, with D possibly TRBD1 on 5 matching bases. Germline V gene sequence: CDR1 SGHNT, CDR2 YYREEE (reference sequence). V was clipped by 0 bases and J by 8 bases, with 23 bases between them. The CDR3 runs to 17 residues. This chain's CDR3 is CASSLGSGRGPPGGYTF. As DNA, the CDR3 is TGTGCCAGCAGCTTGGGCTCGGGTCGGGGACCCCCAGGAGGCTACACCTTC.

V usage is TRBV7-3 and J usage is TRBJ2-3, with D uncertain. Trimming took off 0 bases at V and 0 bases at J, with 7 bases between the two ends. This CDR3 has 15 residues. Germline assignment: CDR1 SGHTA and CDR2 FQGTGA. The CDR3 region is CASSLTSVSTDTQYF. Here the CDR3 DNA reads TGTGCCAGCAGCTTAACGTCGGTTAGCACAGATACGCAGTATTTT.

The chain has TRBV5-6 and TRBJ1-1; TRBD1 is a possible D gene (6 bases). The CDR3 extends over 14 amino acids. Germline V gene lookup returns CDR1 SGHDT and CDR2 YYEEEE. With 7 bases removed from V and 0 bases from J, the gap between germline ends came to 13 bases. The DNA of the CDR3 is TGTGCCAGCTCGTGGACAGAACTGAACACTGAAGCTTTCTTT. It translates to CASSWTELNTEAFF. The full variable domain, in which reference TRBV5-6 and TRBJ1-1 provide the parts outside the CDR3, is DAGVTQSPTHLIKTRGQQVTLRCSPKSGHDTVSWYQQALGQGPQFIFQYYEEEERQRGNFPDRFSGHQFPNYSSELNVNALLLGDSALYLCASSWTELNTEAFFGQGTRLTVV.

The chain joins TRBV7-2 to TRBJ1-5; tentatively, D is TRBD1 (5 bases). Trimming pared 2 bases from V and 5 bases from J, leaving 13 bases between. The CDR3 extends over 15 amino acids. Germline V gives CDR1 SGHTA, CDR2 FQGNSA. DNA for the CDR3: TGTGCCAGCAGCTTAATGAGACAGCGCGATCAGCCCCAGCATTTT. Encoded protein: CASSLMRQRDQPQHF.

The genes are TRBV27 and TRBJ1-6; 8 bases are shared with TRBD1. The J segment lost 10 bases and the V segment lost 5 bases, leaving 10 bases of the junction unmatched. CDR1 is MNHEY and CDR2 is SMNVEV in the germline V gene (reference sequence). The CDR3 totals 15 residues. CDR3 loop: CASSTGQGTGSPLHF. The CDR3 nucleotides read TGTGCCAGCAGTACCGGACAGGGAACTGGATCACCCCTCCACTTT.

This chain uses TRBV5-4 with TRBJ1-6, with no clear D. The CDR3 has 13 residues. CDR1 SGHNT and CDR2 YYREEE come from the germline V gene (reference sequence). V shed 2 bases and J shed 8 bases, with 8 bases lying between them. The CDR3 sequence is CASSLVGDSPLHF. DNA for the CDR3: TGTGCCAGCAGCTTAGTAGGCGATTCACCCCTCCACTTT.

The rearrangement links TRBV27 to TRBJ1-2; TRBD1 matches 8 bases. CDR1 and CDR2 (germline): MNHEY, SMNVEV (reference sequence). The CDR3 loop spans 13 amino acids. The ends lost 4 bases at V and 5 bases at J; junction bases unmatched: 3. The CDR3 DNA reads TGTGCCAGCAGTTCGACAGGGGTTTATGGCTACACCTTC. Translation: CASSSTGVYGYTF.

The chain is built from TRBV10-1 and TRBJ2-2; weak D call: TRBD1 (5 bases). V lost 2 bases to trimming and J lost 4 bases, with 14 bases between them. Germline V gene lookup returns CDR1 WNHNN and CDR2 SYGVQD (reference sequence). There are 16 residues in the CDR3. CDR3 DNA sequence: TGCGCCAGCAGTGAGGACAGCACCGATGGCACCGGGGAGCTGTTTTTT. Its protein is CASSEDSTDGTGELFF.

The chain recombines TRBV7-9 with TRBJ1-1; 8 bases are a match to TRBD1. This CDR3 contains 14 residues. V lost 5 bases, J lost 6 bases, and 8 bases stayed unmatched. The germline V gene encodes CDR1 SEHNR and CDR2 FQNEAQ (reference sequence). CDR3 nucleotides: TGTGCCAGCAGCCTGGACAGGGAGGGACCTGAAGCTTTCTTT. Translation: CASSLDREGPEAFF. Full variable domain (rest looked up from reference TRBV7-9 and TRBJ1-1): DTGVSQNPRHKITKRGQNVTFRCDPISEHNRLYWYRQTLGQGPEFLTYFQNEAQLEKSRLLSDRFSAERPKGSFSTLEIQRTEQGDSAMYLCASSLDREGPEAFFGQGTRLTVV.

V is TRBV2 and J is TRBJ2-7; D gene unclear. Trimming removed 3 bases from V and 8 bases from J, with 11 bases in between. The CDR3 loop spans 12 amino acids. Germline values: CDR1 SNHLY, CDR2 FYNNEI. CDR3 bases: TGTGCCAGCAGTGACCCTAGTAATCAGCAGTACTTC. Residues: CASSDPSNQQYF.

This clone appeared once. This sequence joins TRBV6-5 and TRBJ1-3; 10 bases align to TRBD1. The V gene end was trimmed by 6 bases and the J gene end by 3 bases; junction bases not matched to a gene: 5. CDR1 is MNHEY and CDR2 is SVGAGI in the germline V gene. This CDR3 is 15 amino acids long. CDR3 in amino acids: CASRTGTGDGNTIYF. The CDR3 DNA sequence: TGTGCCAGCAGAACCGGGACAGGGGATGGAAACACCATATATTTT.

This sequence joins TRBV11-3 and TRBJ2-7; D perhaps matches TRBD1 (6 bases). Germline V lookup: CDR1 SGHNT, CDR2 YENEEA. CDR3 size: 12 residues. V lost 4 bases, J lost 5 bases, and 9 bases lay in between. CDR3 coding DNA: TGTGCCAGCAGCTCTCAGGGGAACGAGCAGTACTTC. The encoded protein is CASSSQGNEQYF.